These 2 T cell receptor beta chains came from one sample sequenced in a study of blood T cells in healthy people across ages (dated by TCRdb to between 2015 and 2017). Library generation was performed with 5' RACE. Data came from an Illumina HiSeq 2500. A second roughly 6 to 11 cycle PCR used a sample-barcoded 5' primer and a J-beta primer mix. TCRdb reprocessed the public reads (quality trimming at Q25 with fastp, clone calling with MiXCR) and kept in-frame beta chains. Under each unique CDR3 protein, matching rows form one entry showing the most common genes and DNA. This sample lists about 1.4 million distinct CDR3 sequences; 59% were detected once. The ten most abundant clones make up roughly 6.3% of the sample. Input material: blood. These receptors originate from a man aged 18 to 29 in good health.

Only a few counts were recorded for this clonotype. The CDR3 DNA reads TGCAGCGTAGGAGCGGGACCCTACGAGCAGTACTTC. Translating gives CSVGAGPYEQYF. The rearrangement joins TRBV29-1 to TRBJ2-7; TRBD2 matches at 7 bases. Germline assignment: CDR1 SQVTM and CDR2 ANQGSEA. V shed 6 bases, J shed 2 bases, and the junction held 4 bases outside the gene matches. This CDR3 has 12 amino acids.

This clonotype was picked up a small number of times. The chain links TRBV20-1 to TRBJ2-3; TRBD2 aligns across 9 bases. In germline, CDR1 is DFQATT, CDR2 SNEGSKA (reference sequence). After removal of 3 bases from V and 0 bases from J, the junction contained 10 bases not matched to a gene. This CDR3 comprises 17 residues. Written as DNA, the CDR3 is TGCAGTGCTAGGAAAGCGGGAGGTACGCTTAGCACAGATACGCAGTATTTT. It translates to CSARKAGGTLSTDTQYF.